Listed below are T cell receptor beta chains from one sample, sequenced in a study of blood T cell repertoires in COVID-19. The data were produced by immunoSEQ multiplex PCR, yet TCRdb's version contains in-frame clones alone and is incomplete. The sample yields under 250,000 clones, approximately 92% seen once. The sequencing sample was made of PBMCs or T cells enriched from blood (not recorded which). The receptors stem from a woman younger than 35 in a cohort exposed to, infected with or recovered from COVID-19 (not recorded which). Both conserved end residues are part of each CDR3. A D gene is named only where the DNA matches it firmly. Clone size appears in some rows only: once, few, many, or a class for an expanded clone.

j_gene: TRBJ1-6
abundance: NA
d_gene: NA
v_gene: TRBV18
CDR3aa: CASSPRRTPNSPLHF
CDR3nt: TGTGCCAGCTCACCGAGGAGGACGCCAAATTCACCCCTCCACTTT

j_gene: TRBJ2-2
abundance: NA
d_gene: TRBD2
v_gene: TRBV5-6
CDR3aa: CASSFRLAGAYGELFF
CDR3nt: TGTGCCAGCAGCTTTAGACTAGCGGGAGCCTACGGGGAGCTGTTTTTT

j_gene: TRBJ1-2
abundance: few
d_gene: TRBD1
v_gene: TRBV6-5
CDR3aa: CASSNQQGYYGYTF
CDR3nt: TGTGCCAGCAGTAACCAACAGGGGTACTATGGCTACACCTTC

j_gene: TRBJ2-1
abundance: NA
d_gene: NA
v_gene: TRBV11-3
CDR3aa: CASSPSSDKSSYNEQFF
CDR3nt: TGTGCCAGCAGCCCGTCGTCCGACAAGAGCTCCTACAATGAGCAGTTCTTC

j_gene: TRBJ2-7
abundance: NA
d_gene: TRBD2
v_gene: TRBV9
CDR3aa: CASSAGGTSSYEQYF
CDR3nt: TGTGCCAGCAGCGCGGGCGGGACTAGCTCCTACGAGCAGTACTTC

j_gene: TRBJ1-4
abundance: NA
d_gene: NA
v_gene: TRBV6-5
CDR3aa: CAAAGGAGEKLFF
CDR3nt: TGTGCCGCGGCCGGAGGGGCTGGTGAAAAACTGTTTTTT

j_gene: TRBJ1-6
abundance: NA
d_gene: NA
v_gene: TRBV5-1
CDR3aa: CASPTGGRSPLHF
CDR3nt: TGCGCCAGCCCCACGGGGGGGCGTTCACCCCTCCACTTT

j_gene: TRBJ2-7
abundance: NA
d_gene: TRBD2
v_gene: TRBV29-1
CDR3aa: CSALAGTRYEQYF
CDR3nt: TGCAGCGCCCTAGCGGGAACCCGGTACGAGCAGTACTTC

j_gene: TRBJ1-2
abundance: NA
d_gene: TRBD1
v_gene: TRBV4-1
CDR3aa: CASSQELRGQVGYTF
CDR3nt: TGCGCCAGCAGCCAAGAGCTCAGGGGGCAGGTTGGCTACACCTTC

j_gene: TRBJ1-2
abundance: NA
d_gene: NA
v_gene: TRBV6-5
CDR3aa: CASSYGGDYGYTF
CDR3nt: TGTGCCAGCAGTTATGGCGGCGACTATGGCTACACCTTC

j_gene: TRBJ1-2
abundance: NA
d_gene: TRBD1
v_gene: TRBV13
CDR3aa: CASSLRRRDRGIFNYGYTF
CDR3nt: TGTGCCAGCAGCTTACGTCGCCGGGACAGGGGAATCTTTAACTATGGCTACACCTTC

j_gene: TRBJ2-5
abundance: NA
d_gene: NA
v_gene: TRBV24-1
CDR3aa: CATSDSMEQETQYF
CDR3nt: TGTGCCACCAGTGATTCCATGGAGCAAGAGACCCAGTACTTC

j_gene: TRBJ2-3
abundance: NA
d_gene: TRBD2
v_gene: TRBV7-3
CDR3aa: CASSLGLDADTQYF
CDR3nt: TGTGCCAGCAGTTTGGGACTAGATGCAGATACGCAGTATTTT

j_gene: TRBJ2-2
abundance: NA
d_gene: TRBD1
v_gene: TRBV13
CDR3aa: CASSSQPGQGHTGELFF
CDR3nt: TGTGCCAGCAGCTCCCAACCGGGACAGGGGCACACCGGGGAGCTGTTTTTT

j_gene: TRBJ2-1
abundance: NA
d_gene: NA
v_gene: TRBV21-1
CDR3aa: CASGTSGRAQFF
CDR3nt: TGTGCCAGCGGGACTAGCGGGAGGGCCCAGTTCTTC

j_gene: TRBJ2-7
abundance: NA
d_gene: NA
v_gene: TRBV19
CDR3aa: CASSPREASHSYEQYF
CDR3nt: TGTGCCAGTAGCCCTAGGGAGGCATCGCACTCCTACGAGCAGTACTTC

j_gene: TRBJ2-1
abundance: once
d_gene: NA
v_gene: TRBV19
CDR3aa: CASSIDGAVYNEQFF
CDR3nt: TGTGCCAGTAGTATAGATGGGGCAGTTTACAATGAGCAGTTCTTC

j_gene: TRBJ2-3
abundance: NA
d_gene: TRBD1
v_gene: TRBV18
CDR3aa: CASSPLTGGLTDTQYF
CDR3nt: TGTGCCAGCTCACCACTCACAGGGGGCTTGACAGATACGCAGTATTTT

j_gene: TRBJ2-1
abundance: NA
d_gene: TRBD1
v_gene: TRBV19
CDR3aa: CASSIGTGPYNEQFF
CDR3nt: TGTGCCAGTAGTATAGGGACAGGCCCTTACAATGAGCAGTTCTTC

j_gene: TRBJ1-4
abundance: NA
d_gene: TRBD1
v_gene: TRBV9
CDR3aa: CASSVRGQGREKLFF
CDR3nt: TGTGCCAGCAGCGTAAGGGGACAGGGCCGTGAAAAACTGTTTTTT

j_gene: TRBJ2-1
abundance: NA
d_gene: TRBD2
v_gene: TRBV10-1
CDR3aa: CASSESEASGKFLEQFF
CDR3nt: TGCGCCAGCAGTGAGTCTGAGGCGAGCGGGAAGTTCCTTGAGCAGTTCTTC

j_gene: TRBJ2-7
abundance: NA
d_gene: TRBD1
v_gene: TRBV6-5
CDR3aa: CASRERTGEAYEQYF
CDR3nt: TGTGCCAGCAGAGAGCGGACAGGGGAGGCCTACGAGCAGTACTTC

j_gene: TRBJ1-5
abundance: NA
d_gene: TRBD1
v_gene: TRBV28
CDR3aa: CASSLSGTGIVSNQPQHF
CDR3nt: TGTGCCAGCAGTCTATCCGGGACAGGGATTGTGAGCAATCAGCCCCAGCATTTT

j_gene: TRBJ2-7
abundance: NA
d_gene: TRBD1
v_gene: TRBV11-2
CDR3aa: CASSLMGTGGFEQYF
CDR3nt: TGTGCCAGCAGCTTAATGGGGACAGGGGGCTTCGAGCAGTACTTC

j_gene: TRBJ2-1
abundance: NA
d_gene: NA
v_gene: TRBV6-1
CDR3aa: CASSEPGSSYNEQFF
CDR3nt: TGTGCCAGCAGTGAGCCCGGGTCATCCTACAATGAGCAGTTCTTC

j_gene: TRBJ2-7
abundance: NA
d_gene: TRBD2
v_gene: TRBV18
CDR3aa: CASEEPGGGRNEQYF
CDR3nt: TGTGCCAGCGAGGAACCCGGGGGGGGTCGGAACGAGCAGTACTTC

j_gene: TRBJ1-2
abundance: NA
d_gene: TRBD1
v_gene: TRBV5-1
CDR3aa: CASSRDRGHYGYTF
CDR3nt: TGCGCCAGCAGTCGGGACAGGGGACACTATGGCTACACCTTC

j_gene: TRBJ2-7
abundance: NA
d_gene: TRBD2
v_gene: TRBV28
CDR3aa: CASSLGGGTREQYF
CDR3nt: TGTGCCAGCAGTTTAGGGGGAGGGACGAGGGAGCAGTACTTC

j_gene: TRBJ2-5
abundance: NA
d_gene: NA
v_gene: TRBV15
CDR3aa: CATSRDRQGFETQYF
CDR3nt: TGTGCCACCAGCAGAGATAGGCAGGGTTTCGAGACCCAGTACTTC